This T cell receptor beta chain was documented in a study of T cell changes during pregnancy in multiple sclerosis. Germline V CDR1 and CDR2: MNHEY, SMNVEV (reference sequence). J was trimmed by 3 bases and V by 5 bases; bases with no gene match: 10. CDR3 length: 15 amino acids. This table comes from immunoSEQ multiplex PCR, and its TCRdb copy is limited to in-frame clones, with some not included. This table holds fewer than 15,000 clones, 90% found once. The chain combines TRBV27 with TRBJ2-7; 7 nucleotides line up with TRBD1. The source was CD8+ T cells from peripheral blood mononuclear cells, collected after pregnancy. The sequence came from a female donor in good health, enrolled as a control in a pregnancy study. The CDR3 DNA reads as TGTGCCAGCAGTCCGACAGGGAAGGGCAACTACGAGCAGTACTTC. Its protein is CASSPTGKGNYEQYF.